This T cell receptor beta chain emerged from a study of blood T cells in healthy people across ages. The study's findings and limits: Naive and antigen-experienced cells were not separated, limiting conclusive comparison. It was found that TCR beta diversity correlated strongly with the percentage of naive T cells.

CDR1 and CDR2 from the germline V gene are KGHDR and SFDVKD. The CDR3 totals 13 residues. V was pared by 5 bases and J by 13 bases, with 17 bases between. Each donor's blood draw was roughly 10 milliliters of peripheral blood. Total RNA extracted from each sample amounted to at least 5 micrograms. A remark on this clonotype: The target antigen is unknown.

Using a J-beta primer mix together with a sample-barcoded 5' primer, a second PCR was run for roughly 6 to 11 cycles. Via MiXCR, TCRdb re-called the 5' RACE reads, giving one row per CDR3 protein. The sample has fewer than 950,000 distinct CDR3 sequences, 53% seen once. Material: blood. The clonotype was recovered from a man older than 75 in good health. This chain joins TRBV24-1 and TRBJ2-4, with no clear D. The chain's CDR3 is CATSAPGLDEQYF. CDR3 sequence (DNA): TGTGCCACCAGTGCTCCAGGTCTGGATGAGCAGTACTTC.